A single sample gave rise to the 13 T cell receptor beta chains below, sequenced in a study of T cell responses to AZD1222 COVID-19 vaccine. Only in-frame clones appear in the TCRdb table, and some are missing; sequencing was by immunoSEQ multiplex PCR. The sample yields 150,000 to 200,000 clones, 85% to 95% seen once. This specimen consisted of peripheral blood, obtained on day 0 of AZD1222 vaccination. The receptors shown here come from an adult in good health.

As regards this clone: At the DNA level, this CDR3 is encoded by other sequences in the same sample as well. This chain connects TRBV7-6 to TRBJ1-1; no reliable D call. The CDR3 consists of 13 residues. CDR1 and CDR2 from the germline V gene are SGHVS and FNYEAQ. The V end lost 5 bases, the J end lost 2 bases, and 9 bases lay between the germline ends. The CDR3 reads CASSEGRNTEAFF. CDR3 coding DNA: TGTGCCAGCAGCGAGGGTCGTAACACTGAAGCTTTCTTT. The full variable domain, in which reference TRBV7-6 and TRBJ1-1 provide the parts outside the CDR3, is GAGVSQSPRYKVTKRGQDVALRCDPISGHVSLYWYRQALGQGPEFLTYFNYEAQQDKSGLPNDRFSAERPEGSISTLTIQRTEQRDSAMYRCASSEGRNTEAFFGQGTRLTVV.

The chain links TRBV5-6 to TRBJ2-3; D is possibly TRBD2 (6 bases). The V end lost 0 bases, the J end lost 0 bases, and 11 bases lay between the germline ends. This CDR3 spans 16 amino acids. Germline V gives CDR1 SGHDT, CDR2 YYEEEE. The CDR3 is CASSLGAGTSTDTQYF. The CDR3 DNA sequence: TGTGCCAGCAGCTTGGGGGCGGGAACTAGCACAGATACGCAGTATTTT.

V usage is TRBV9 and J usage is TRBJ2-5; D not certain. This CDR3 has 13 amino acids. The V end lost 3 bases, the J end lost 4 bases, and 10 bases lay between the germline ends. Germline CDR1 and CDR2: SGDLS and YYNGEE. The DNA for the CDR3 is TGTGCCAGCAGCGGAGTTCGCGGAGAGACCCAGTACTTC. Its protein product is CASSGVRGETQYF.

The chain has TRBV5-6 and TRBJ2-7; D is undetermined. This CDR3 comprises 11 residues. The ends were cut back, 4 bases at V and 2 bases at J, with 4 bases in the middle. Germline CDR1 and CDR2: SGHDT and YYEEEE. The CDR3 bases are TGTGCCAGCAGCGGGACCTACGAGCAGTACTTC. Its translation: CASSGTYEQYF. Based on the CDR3 plus reference TRBV5-6 and TRBJ2-7, the full variable domain is DAGVTQSPTHLIKTRGQQVTLRCSPKSGHDTVSWYQQALGQGPQFIFQYYEEEERQRGNFPDRFSGHQFPNYSSELNVNALLLGDSALYLCASSGTYEQYFGPGTRLTVT.

This sequence joins TRBV7-9 and TRBJ1-2, with D uncertain. This CDR3 region has 16 residues. V lost 5 bases, J lost 0 bases, and 16 bases lay in between. CDR1 and CDR2 from the germline V gene are SEHNR and FQNEAQ (reference sequence). Written as DNA, the CDR3 is TGTGCCAGCAGCCCCCCGGACGGAACTCCTAACTATGGCTACACCTTC. Protein: CASSPPDGTPNYGYTF.

This chain connects TRBV19 to TRBJ2-1, with TRBD2 matching over 8 bases. Per germline, CDR1 LNHDA and CDR2 SQIVND (reference sequence). V trimming: 6 bases; J trimming: 1 base; junction bases outside the gene matches: 8. The CDR3 extends over 16 amino acids. CDR3 protein: CASRRAGLGSYNEQFF. Written as DNA, the CDR3 is TGTGCCAGTAGACGTGCGGGACTAGGGTCCTACAATGAGCAGTTCTTC.

The genes are TRBV29-1 and TRBJ1-1; possibly TRBD1 for D (5 bases). Germline V gene lookup returns CDR1 SQVTM and CDR2 ANQGSEA. The CDR3 is 12 amino acids. Between the trimmed V and J ends, which lost 1 base and 7 bases, there was a span of 10 bases. The DNA of the CDR3 is TGCAGCGTTGAAGGCAGGGTGGGTGAAGCTTTCTTT. This encodes CSVEGRVGEAFF.

The CDR3 spells CASSSGLADYNEQFF. In nucleotides, the CDR3 is TGTGCCAGCAGCTCGGGACTAGCGGATTACAATGAGCAGTTCTTC. This chain connects TRBV2 to TRBJ2-1, with TRBD2 matching 11 bases. Germline CDR1 reads SNHLY; CDR2 reads FYNNEI. The CDR3 sequence is 15 residues long. V gave up 6 bases and J gave up 4 bases; unmatched junction bases: 5. The full variable domain, with the rest looked up from reference TRBV2 and TRBJ2-1, is EPEVTQTPSHQVTQMGQEVILRCVPISNHLYFYWYRQILGQKVEFLVSFYNNEISEKSEIFDDQFSVERPDGSNFTLKIRSTKLEDSAMYFCASSSGLADYNEQFFGPGTRLTVL.

Written as DNA, the CDR3 is TGTGCCAGTACCGAAGGGATTACTAATGAAAAACTGTTTTTT. Its translation: CASTEGITNEKLFF. The gene calls are TRBV9 and TRBJ1-4; D is ambiguous. CDR1 and CDR2 from the germline V gene are SGDLS and YYNGEE. V was shortened by 8 bases and J by 2 bases, with 13 bases between the two germline ends. There are 14 residues in the CDR3.

This sequence joins TRBV18 and TRBJ2-7, with D tentatively TRBD1 (6 bases). CDR1 is KGHSH, CDR2 LQKENI, per germline. This CDR3 region has 14 residues. The V end was cut by 1 base, the J end by 3 bases, with 10 bases between. The CDR3 here is CASSPLDSSYEQYF. The CDR3, as DNA: TGTGCCAGCTCACCACTGGACAGCAGCTACGAGCAGTACTTC.

This chain connects TRBV19 to TRBJ1-5, with TRBD1 as a possible D gene (6 bases). This CDR3 has 15 amino acids. The germline V gene has CDR1 LNHDA and CDR2 SQIVND (reference sequence). Trimming cost V 9 bases and J 1 base, with 16 bases left between them. In DNA, the CDR3 is TGTGCCAGCGTGGACAGTCTGACAAGCAATCAGCCCCAGCATTTT. Its translation is CASVDSLTSNQPQHF.

The chain carries TRBV19 and TRBJ1-4; 8 bases fit TRBD1. Trimming cost V 6 bases and J 12 bases; bases outside gene matches: 9. Germline CDR1 LNHDA, CDR2 SQIVND (reference sequence). This CDR3 is 13 amino acids long. CDR3 sequence: CASSIGQGRELFF. The CDR3 nucleotides are TGTGCCAGTAGCATCGGACAGGGACGAGAACTGTTTTTT.

The chain has TRBV10-3 and TRBJ2-7; no firm D call. Germline assignment: CDR1 ENHRY and CDR2 SYGVKD. V was cut by 6 bases and J by 0 bases, with 6 bases left in between. The CDR3 has 12 residues. The CDR3 here is CAISGPSYEQYF. The CDR3, as DNA: TGTGCCATCAGCGGACCCTCCTACGAGCAGTACTTC.